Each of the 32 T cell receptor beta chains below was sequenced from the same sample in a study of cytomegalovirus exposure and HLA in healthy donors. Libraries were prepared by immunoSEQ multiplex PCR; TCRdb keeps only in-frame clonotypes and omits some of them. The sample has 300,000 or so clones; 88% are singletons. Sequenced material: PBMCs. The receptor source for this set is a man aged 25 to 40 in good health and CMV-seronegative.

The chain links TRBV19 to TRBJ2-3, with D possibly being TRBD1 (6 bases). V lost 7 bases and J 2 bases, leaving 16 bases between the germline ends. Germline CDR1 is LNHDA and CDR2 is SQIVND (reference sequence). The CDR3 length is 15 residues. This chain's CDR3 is CASNPQGQPTDTQYF. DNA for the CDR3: TGTGCCAGTAATCCTCAGGGGCAGCCCACAGATACGCAGTATTTT.

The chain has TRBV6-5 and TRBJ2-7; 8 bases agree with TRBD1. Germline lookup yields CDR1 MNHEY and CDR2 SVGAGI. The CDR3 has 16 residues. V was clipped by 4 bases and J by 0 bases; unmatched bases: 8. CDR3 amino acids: CASSFQTGVYSYEQYF. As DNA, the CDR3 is TGTGCCAGCAGTTTCCAGACAGGGGTCTACTCCTACGAGCAGTACTTC.

DNA for the CDR3: TGCGCCAGCAGCCAAGAGGGGATAGGACAGGGTGCCTACGAGCAGTACTTC. Its protein is CASSQEGIGQGAYEQYF. The rearrangement joins TRBV4-3 to TRBJ2-7; TRBD1 aligns across 8 bases. Germline values: CDR1 LGHNA, CDR2 YSLEER. Losses at the gene ends were 0 bases for V and 2 bases for J; bases not matched to a gene: 9. This CDR3 is 17 amino acids long.

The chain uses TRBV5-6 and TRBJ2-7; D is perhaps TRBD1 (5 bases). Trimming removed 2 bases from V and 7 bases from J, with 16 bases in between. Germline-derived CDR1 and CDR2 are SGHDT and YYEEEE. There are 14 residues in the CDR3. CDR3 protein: CASSLRQTLREQYF. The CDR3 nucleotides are TGTGCCAGCAGCTTAAGACAGACCTTACGGGAGCAGTACTTC.

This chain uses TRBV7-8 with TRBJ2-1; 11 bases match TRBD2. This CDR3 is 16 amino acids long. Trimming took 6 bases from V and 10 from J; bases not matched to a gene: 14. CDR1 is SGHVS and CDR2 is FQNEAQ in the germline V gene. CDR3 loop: CASREYLAGGTREQFF. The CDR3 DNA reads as TGTGCCAGCAGGGAATACCTAGCGGGGGGTACAAGGGAGCAGTTCTTC.

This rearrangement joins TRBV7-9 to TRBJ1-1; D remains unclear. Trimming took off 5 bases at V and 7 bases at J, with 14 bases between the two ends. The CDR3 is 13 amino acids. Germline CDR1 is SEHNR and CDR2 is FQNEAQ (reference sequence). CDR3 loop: CASSRSPPNEAFF. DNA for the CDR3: TGTGCCAGCAGCCGTAGTCCCCCCAATGAAGCTTTCTTT.

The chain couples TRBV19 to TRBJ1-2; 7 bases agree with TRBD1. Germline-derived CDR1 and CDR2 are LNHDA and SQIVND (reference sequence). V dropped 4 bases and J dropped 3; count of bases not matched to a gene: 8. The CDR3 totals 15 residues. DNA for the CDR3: TGTGCCAGTAGTACCGGGACAGAATACTACTATGGCTACACCTTC. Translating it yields CASSTGTEYYYGYTF. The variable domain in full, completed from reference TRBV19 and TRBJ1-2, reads DGGITQSPKYLFRKEGQNVTLSCEQNLNHDAMYWYRQDPGQGLRLIYYSQIVNDFQKGDIAEGYSVSREKKESFPLTVTSAQKNPTAFYLCASSTGTEYYYGYTFGSGTRLTVV.

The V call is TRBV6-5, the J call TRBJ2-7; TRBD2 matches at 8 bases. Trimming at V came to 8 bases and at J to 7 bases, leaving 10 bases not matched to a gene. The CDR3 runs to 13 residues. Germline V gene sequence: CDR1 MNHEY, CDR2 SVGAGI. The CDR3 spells CASAGGGNVEQYF. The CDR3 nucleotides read TGTGCCAGCGCCGGGGGGGGGAATGTGGAGCAGTACTTC.

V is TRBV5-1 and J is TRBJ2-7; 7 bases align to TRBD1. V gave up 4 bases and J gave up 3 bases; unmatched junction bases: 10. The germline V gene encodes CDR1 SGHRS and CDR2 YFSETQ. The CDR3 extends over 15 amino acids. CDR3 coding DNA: TGCGCCAGCAGCCTTAGACAGGGAAAGGGCTACGAGCAGTACTTC. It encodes CASSLRQGKGYEQYF.

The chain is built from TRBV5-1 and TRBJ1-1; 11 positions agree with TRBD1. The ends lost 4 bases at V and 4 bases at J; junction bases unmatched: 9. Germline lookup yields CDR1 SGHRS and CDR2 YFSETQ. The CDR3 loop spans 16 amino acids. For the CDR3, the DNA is TGCGCCAGCAGCAGAGGGACAGGGGGAGTTTTCACTGAAGCTTTCTTT. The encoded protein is CASSRGTGGVFTEAFF. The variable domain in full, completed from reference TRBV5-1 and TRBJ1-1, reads KAGVTQTPRYLIKTRGQQVTLSCSPISGHRSVSWYQQTPGQGLQFLFEYFSETQRNKGNFPGRFSGRQFSNSRSEMNVSTLELGDSALYLCASSRGTGGVFTEAFFGQGTRLTVV.

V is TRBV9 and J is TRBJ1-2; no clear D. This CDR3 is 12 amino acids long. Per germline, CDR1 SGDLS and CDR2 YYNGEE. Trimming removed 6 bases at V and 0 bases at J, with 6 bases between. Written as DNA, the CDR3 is TGTGCCAGCATGGACTCTAACTATGGCTACACCTTC. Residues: CASMDSNYGYTF.

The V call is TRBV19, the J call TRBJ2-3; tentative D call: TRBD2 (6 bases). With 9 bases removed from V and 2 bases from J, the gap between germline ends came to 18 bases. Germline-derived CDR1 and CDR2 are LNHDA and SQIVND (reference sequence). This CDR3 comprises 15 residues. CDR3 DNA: TGTGCCAGCCACCATCGGGGCGGGAACACAGATACGCAGTATTTT. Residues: CASHHRGGNTDTQYF.

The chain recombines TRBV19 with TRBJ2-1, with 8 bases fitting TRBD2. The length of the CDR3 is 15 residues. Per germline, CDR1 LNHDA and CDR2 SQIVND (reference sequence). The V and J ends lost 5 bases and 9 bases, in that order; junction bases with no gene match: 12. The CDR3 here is CASSEASGGHGEQFF. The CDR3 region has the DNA TGTGCCAGTAGTGAGGCCAGCGGGGGCCATGGTGAGCAGTTCTTC.

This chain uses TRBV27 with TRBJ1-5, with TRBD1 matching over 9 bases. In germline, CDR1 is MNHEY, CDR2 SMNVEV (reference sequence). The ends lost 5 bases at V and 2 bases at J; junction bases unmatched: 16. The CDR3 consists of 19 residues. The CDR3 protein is CASSPRRTGDRDGNQPQHF. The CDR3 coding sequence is TGTGCCAGCAGTCCCCGAAGGACAGGGGACCGTGATGGCAATCAGCCCCAGCATTTT.

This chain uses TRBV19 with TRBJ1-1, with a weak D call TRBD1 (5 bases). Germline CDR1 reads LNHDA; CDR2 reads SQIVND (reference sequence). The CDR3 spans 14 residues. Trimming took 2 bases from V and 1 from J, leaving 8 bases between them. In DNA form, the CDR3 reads TGTGCCAGTAGTATACAGGGAAAGAACACTGAAGCTTTCTTT. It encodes CASSIQGKNTEAFF.

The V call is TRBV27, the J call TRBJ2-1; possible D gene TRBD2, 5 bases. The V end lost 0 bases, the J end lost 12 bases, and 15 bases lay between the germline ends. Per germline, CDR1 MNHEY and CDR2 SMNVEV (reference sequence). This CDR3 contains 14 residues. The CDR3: CASSLSTGTMRQFF. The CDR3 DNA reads TGTGCCAGCAGTTTATCGACGGGAACAATGAGGCAGTTCTTC.

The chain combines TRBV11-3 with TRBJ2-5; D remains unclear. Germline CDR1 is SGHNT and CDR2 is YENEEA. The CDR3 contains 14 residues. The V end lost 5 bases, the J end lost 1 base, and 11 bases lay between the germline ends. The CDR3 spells CASSRAGAQETQYF. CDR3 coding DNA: TGTGCCAGCAGCCGCGCAGGTGCCCAAGAGACCCAGTACTTC.

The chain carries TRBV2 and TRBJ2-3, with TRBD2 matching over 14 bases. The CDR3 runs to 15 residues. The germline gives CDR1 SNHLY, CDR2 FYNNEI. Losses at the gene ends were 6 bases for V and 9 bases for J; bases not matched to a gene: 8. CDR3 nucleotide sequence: TGTGCCAGCAGCGGGACTAGCGGGGGCCGGGGGACGCAGTATTTT. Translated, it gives CASSGTSGGRGTQYF.

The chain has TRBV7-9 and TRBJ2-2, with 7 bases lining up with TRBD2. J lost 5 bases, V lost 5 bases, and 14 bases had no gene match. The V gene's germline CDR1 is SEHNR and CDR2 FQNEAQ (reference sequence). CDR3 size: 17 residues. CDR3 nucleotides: TGTGCCAGCAGCCCCCAAACCCAAGGGCGGGGGACCGGGGAGCTGTTTTTT. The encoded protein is CASSPQTQGRGTGELFF.

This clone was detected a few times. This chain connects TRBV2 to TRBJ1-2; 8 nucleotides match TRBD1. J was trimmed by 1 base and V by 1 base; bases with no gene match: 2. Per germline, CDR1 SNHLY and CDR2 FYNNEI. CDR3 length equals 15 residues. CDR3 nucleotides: TGTGCCAGCAGTGAAGGGGACAGGAATAACTATGGCTACACCTTC. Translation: CASSEGDRNNYGYTF.

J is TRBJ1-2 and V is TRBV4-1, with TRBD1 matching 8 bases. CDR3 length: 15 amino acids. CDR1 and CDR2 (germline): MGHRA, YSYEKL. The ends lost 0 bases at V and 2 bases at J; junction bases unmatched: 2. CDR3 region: CASSQEGDRNYGYTF. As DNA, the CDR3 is TGCGCCAGCAGCCAAGAGGGGGACAGGAACTATGGCTACACCTTC.

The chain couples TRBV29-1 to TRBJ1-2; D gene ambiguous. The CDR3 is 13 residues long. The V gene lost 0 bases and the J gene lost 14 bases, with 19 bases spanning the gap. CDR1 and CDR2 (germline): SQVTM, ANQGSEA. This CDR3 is CSVEEWAERRVTF. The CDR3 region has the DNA TGCAGCGTTGAAGAATGGGCGGAGCGGCGGGTGACCTTC.

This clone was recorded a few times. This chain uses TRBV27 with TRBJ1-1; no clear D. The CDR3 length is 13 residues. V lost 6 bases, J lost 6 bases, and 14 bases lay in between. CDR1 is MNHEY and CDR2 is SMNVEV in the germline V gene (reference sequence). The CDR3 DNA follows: TGTGCCAGCAGCCTGGCCTCGCGGGCTGAAGCTTTCTTT. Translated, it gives CASSLASRAEAFF.

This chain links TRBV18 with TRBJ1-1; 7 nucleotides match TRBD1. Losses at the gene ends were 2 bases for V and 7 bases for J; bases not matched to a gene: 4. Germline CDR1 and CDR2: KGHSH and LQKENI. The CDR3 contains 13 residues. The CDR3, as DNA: TGTGCCAGCTCACCAAACACAGGGGTTGAAGCTTTCTTT. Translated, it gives CASSPNTGVEAFF.

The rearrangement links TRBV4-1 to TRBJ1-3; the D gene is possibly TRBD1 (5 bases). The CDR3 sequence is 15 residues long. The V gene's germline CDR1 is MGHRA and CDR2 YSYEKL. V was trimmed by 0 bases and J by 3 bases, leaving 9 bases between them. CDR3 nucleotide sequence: TGCGCCAGCAGCCAAGACGCGACAGTTGGAAACACCATATATTTT. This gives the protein CASSQDATVGNTIYF.

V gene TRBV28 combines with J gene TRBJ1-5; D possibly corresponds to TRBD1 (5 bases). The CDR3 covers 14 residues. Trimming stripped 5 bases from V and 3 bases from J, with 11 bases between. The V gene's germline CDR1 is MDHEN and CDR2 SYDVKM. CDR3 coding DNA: TGTGCCAGCAGTGCCCTGGACAACAATCAGCCCCAGCATTTT. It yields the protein CASSALDNNQPQHF.

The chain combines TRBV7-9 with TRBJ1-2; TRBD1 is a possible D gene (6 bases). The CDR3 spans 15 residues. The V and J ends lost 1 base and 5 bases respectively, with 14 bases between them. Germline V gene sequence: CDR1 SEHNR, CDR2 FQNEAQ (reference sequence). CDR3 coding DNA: TGTGCCAGCAGCTTAGGACAGGCTGAACTGTATGGCTACACCTTC. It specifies CASSLGQAELYGYTF.

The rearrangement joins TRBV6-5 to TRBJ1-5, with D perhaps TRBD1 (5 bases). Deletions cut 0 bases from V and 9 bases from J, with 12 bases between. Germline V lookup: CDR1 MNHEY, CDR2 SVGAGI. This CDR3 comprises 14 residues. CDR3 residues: CASSYSTSGRPQHF. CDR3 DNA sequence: TGTGCCAGCAGTTACTCGACGTCAGGGCGGCCCCAGCATTTT.

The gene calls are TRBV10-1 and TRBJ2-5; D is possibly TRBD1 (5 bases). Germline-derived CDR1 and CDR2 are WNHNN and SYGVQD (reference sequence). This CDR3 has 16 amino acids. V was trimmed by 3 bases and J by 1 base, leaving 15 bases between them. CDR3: CASSDQDTFFQETQYF. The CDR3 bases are TGCGCCAGCAGTGATCAGGACACGTTTTTCCAAGAGACCCAGTACTTC.

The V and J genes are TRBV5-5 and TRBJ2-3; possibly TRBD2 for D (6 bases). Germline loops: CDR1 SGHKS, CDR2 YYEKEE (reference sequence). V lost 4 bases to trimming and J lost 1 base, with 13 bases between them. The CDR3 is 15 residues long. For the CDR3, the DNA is TGTGCCAGCAGCCGCGACACGGGGGGCACAGATACGCAGTATTTT. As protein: CASSRDTGGTDTQYF.

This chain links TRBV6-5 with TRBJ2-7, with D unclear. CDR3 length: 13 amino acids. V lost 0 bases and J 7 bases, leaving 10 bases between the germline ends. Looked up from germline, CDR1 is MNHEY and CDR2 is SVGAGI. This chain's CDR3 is CASSYSRVAEQYF. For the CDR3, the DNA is TGTGCCAGCAGTTACTCTCGGGTCGCAGAGCAGTACTTC.

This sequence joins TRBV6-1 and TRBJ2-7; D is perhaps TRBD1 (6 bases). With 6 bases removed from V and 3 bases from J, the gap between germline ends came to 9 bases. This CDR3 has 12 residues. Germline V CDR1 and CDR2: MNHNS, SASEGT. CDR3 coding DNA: TGTGCCAGCAGCTACAGGGTCTACGAGCAGTACTTC. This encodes CASSYRVYEQYF.